This T cell receptor beta chain appears in the sequencing data of a study of identical twins. The table lists this clonotype with a few counts. cDNA molecules carried unique molecular identifiers, and template switching added a universal primer site. TCRdb fed the 5' RACE reads into MiXCR, producing one record per CDR3 protein. In the table there are 1.5 million to 2 million distinct CDR3 sequences, roughly 35% of which are singletons. Sample: cord blood. This clonotype originated in a newborn girl in good health.

In DNA, the CDR3 is TGTGCCAGCAGTACTAGCGGGGGGGGAAATGAGCAGTTCTTC. It specifies CASSTSGGGNEQFF. The chain carries TRBV13 and TRBJ2-1; the match to TRBD2 covers 13 bases. Germline assignment: CDR1 PRHDT and CDR2 FYEKMQ (reference sequence). Trimming removed 6 bases from V and 7 bases from J; junction bases left unmatched: 3. This CDR3 comprises 14 residues.